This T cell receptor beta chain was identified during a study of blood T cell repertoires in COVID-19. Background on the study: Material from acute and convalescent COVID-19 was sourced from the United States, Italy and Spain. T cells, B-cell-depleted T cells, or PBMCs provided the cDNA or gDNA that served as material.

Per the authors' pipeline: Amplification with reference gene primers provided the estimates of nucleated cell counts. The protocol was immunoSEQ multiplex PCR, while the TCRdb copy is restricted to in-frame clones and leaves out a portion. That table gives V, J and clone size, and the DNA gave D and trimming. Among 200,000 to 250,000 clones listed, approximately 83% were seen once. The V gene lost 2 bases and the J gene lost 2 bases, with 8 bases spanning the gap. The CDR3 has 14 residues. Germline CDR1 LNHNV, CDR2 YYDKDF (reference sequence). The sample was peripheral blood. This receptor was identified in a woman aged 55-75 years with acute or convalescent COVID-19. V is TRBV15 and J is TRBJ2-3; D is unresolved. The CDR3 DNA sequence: TGTGCCACCAGCAGATCCGGTATCACAGATACGCAGTATTTT. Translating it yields CATSRSGITDTQYF.